Below are 3 T cell receptor beta chains sequenced from a single sample in a study of control samples from healthy donors and cancer patients. Assay used: immunoSEQ multiplex PCR; TCRdb lists only in-frame clones, some missing. The sample shows tens of thousands of clones, around nine tenths of them seen only once. The sample was PBMCs. The receptors stem from a man younger than 45 with colorectal cancer.

This chain links TRBV5-1 with TRBJ1-4, with D maybe TRBD1 (6 bases). The length of the CDR3 is 14 residues. Germline CDR1 SGHRS, CDR2 YFSETQ. V gave up 3 bases and J gave up 4 bases, with 10 bases separating them. The DNA of the CDR3 is TGCGCCAGCAGCTCTACAGGGAATAATGAAAAACTGTTTTTT. It encodes CASSSTGNNEKLFF.

This chain connects TRBV4-2 to TRBJ2-3; perhaps TRBD1 as D (7 bases). V dropped 4 bases and J dropped 2 bases, with 13 bases sitting between them. This CDR3 is 15 amino acids long. Germline V gene sequence: CDR1 LGHNA, CDR2 YNFKEQ. As DNA, the CDR3 is TGTGCCAGCAGCCCGCGGGACAGCCACACAGATACGCAGTATTTT. Translating it yields CASSPRDSHTDTQYF.

The genes are TRBV3-1 (or the pseudogene TRBV3-2) and TRBJ1-5; D is undetermined. V dropped 4 bases and J dropped 3 bases, with 4 bases sitting between them. This CDR3 is 12 amino acids long. CDR1 and CDR2 (germline): LGHDT, YNNKEL (reference sequence). The CDR3 DNA sequence: TGTGCCAGCAGCCCGTACAATCAGCCCCAGCATTTT. It is translated as CASSPYNQPQHF.